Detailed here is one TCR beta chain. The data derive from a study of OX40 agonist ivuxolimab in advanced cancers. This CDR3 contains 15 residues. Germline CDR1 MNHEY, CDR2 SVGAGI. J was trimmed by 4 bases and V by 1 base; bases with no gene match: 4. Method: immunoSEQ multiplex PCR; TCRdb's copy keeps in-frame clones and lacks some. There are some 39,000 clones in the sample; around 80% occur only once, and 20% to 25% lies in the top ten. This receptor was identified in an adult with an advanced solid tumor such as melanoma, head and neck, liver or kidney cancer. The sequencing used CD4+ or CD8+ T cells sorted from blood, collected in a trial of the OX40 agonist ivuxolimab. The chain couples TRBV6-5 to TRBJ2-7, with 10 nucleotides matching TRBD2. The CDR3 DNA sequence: TGTGCCAGCAGTTACTTAGCGGGGGGTGTTTACGAGCAGTACTTC. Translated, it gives CASSYLAGGVYEQYF.